This passage covers 14 T cell receptor beta chains from one sample sequenced in a study of CD8 T cells in Susac syndrome. Random hexamers were used to reverse transcribe an amount of about 0.45 to 1 ug RNA. TCRdb analysed the immunoSEQ multiplex PCR reads with MiXCR anew, one entry per CDR3 protein. The top ten hold around 0.08% of the sample, which has about 150,000 distinct CDR3 sequences, approximately 94% seen once. The material sequenced was CD4+ T cells from PBMCs. The receptors here all came from a human donor in good health.

CDR3 sequence reads: CASSLFRSRHTEAFF. The DNA for the CDR3 is TGTGCCAGCAGTTTATTCAGGAGCCGGCACACTGAAGCTTTCTTT. V usage is TRBV12-3 or TRBV12-4 and J usage is TRBJ1-1; D not certain. V lost 2 bases and J 3 bases, leaving 13 bases between the germline ends. This CDR3 has 15 amino acids.

This chain joins TRBV5-4 and TRBJ2-5, with 7 bases lining up with TRBD1. In germline, CDR1 is SGHNT, CDR2 YYREEE (reference sequence). V trimming: 4 bases; J trimming: 0 bases; junction bases outside the gene matches: 9. The CDR3 consists of 16 residues. CDR3 sequence: CASSAARQGYQETQYF. CDR3 coding DNA: TGTGCCAGCAGCGCTGCGAGACAGGGATACCAAGAGACCCAGTACTTC.

The gene calls are TRBV2 and TRBJ1-5; 10 bases are shared with TRBD1. After removal of 6 bases from V and 5 bases from J, the junction contained 7 bases not matched to a gene. The CDR3 covers 15 residues. Germline values: CDR1 SNHLY, CDR2 FYNNEI. The CDR3 DNA reads as TGTGCCAGCAGAGAGGACAGGGGGTCCTATCAGCCCCAGCATTTT. Protein product: CASREDRGSYQPQHF.

This chain connects TRBV20-1 to TRBJ2-3, with 10 nucleotides matching TRBD1. J lost 4 bases, V lost 4 bases, and 8 bases had no gene match. The germline gives CDR1 DFQATT, CDR2 SNEGSKA (reference sequence). The CDR3 sequence is 15 residues long. In nucleotides, the CDR3 is TGCAGTGCTACTTCCGGGACAGGGGATCCAGATACGCAGTATTTT. This sequence encodes CSATSGTGDPDTQYF.

V gene TRBV6-1 combines with J gene TRBJ1-2; D is ambiguous. CDR3 length: 12 residues. CDR1 MNHNS and CDR2 SASEGT come from the germline V gene. Trimming left V 6 bases short and J 4 bases short, with 9 bases between. CDR3 in DNA: TGTGCCAGCAGCCCCGGACGCTATGGCTACACCTTC. It encodes CASSPGRYGYTF.

The chain has TRBV5-4 and TRBJ2-1, with D uncertain. Germline V gene data show CDR1 as SGHNT and CDR2 as YYREEE (reference sequence). Trimming left V 0 bases short and J 2 bases short, with 9 bases between. CDR3 length equals 15 residues. In DNA, the CDR3 is TGTGCCAGCAGCTTGGGAGGTTTTACCTACAATGAGCAGTTCTTC. Its translation is CASSLGGFTYNEQFF.

The CDR3 protein is CASGSLAGVPYNEQFF. The CDR3 DNA reads as TGTGCCAGCGGCTCACTAGCGGGAGTACCCTACAATGAGCAGTTCTTC. V is TRBV28 and J is TRBJ2-1; 11 bases line up with TRBD2. Germline-derived CDR1 and CDR2 are MDHEN and SYDVKM. The CDR3 length is 16 residues. V dropped 8 bases and J dropped 2; count of bases not matched to a gene: 8.

The chain couples TRBV10-3 to TRBJ2-7; 7 bases line up with TRBD2. The CDR3 sequence is 14 residues long. J lost 2 bases, V lost 8 bases, and 9 bases had no gene match. The germline gives CDR1 ENHRY, CDR2 SYGVKD. CDR3 sequence (DNA): TGTGCCATCGGGGTAGCGGGTACTACCTACGAGCAGTACTTC. It translates to CAIGVAGTTYEQYF.

This rearrangement joins TRBV25-1 to TRBJ1-3; D ambiguous. The CDR3 has 14 amino acids. Germline V gene sequence: CDR1 MGHDK, CDR2 SYGVNS. V was cut by 7 bases and J by 0 bases, with 10 bases left in between. The CDR3 DNA sequence: TGTGCCAGCATCGGGGAGTACTCTGGAAACACCATATATTTT. This translates into CASIGEYSGNTIYF.

V usage is TRBV5-1 and J usage is TRBJ2-6; 10 nucleotides align to TRBD2. The CDR3 totals 17 residues. Germline lookup yields CDR1 SGHRS and CDR2 YFSETQ. Germline trimming cut 3 bases from V and 1 base from J; bases unmatched to any gene: 4. This chain's CDR3 is CASSSLAGGSGANVLTF. CDR3 coding DNA: TGCGCCAGCAGCTCCTTAGCGGGAGGATCTGGGGCCAACGTCCTGACTTTC. Full variable domain (outside the CDR3, taken from reference TRBV5-1 and TRBJ2-6): KAGVTQTPRYLIKTRGQQVTLSCSPISGHRSVSWYQQTPGQGLQFLFEYFSETQRNKGNFPGRFSGRQFSNSRSEMNVSTLELGDSALYLCASSSLAGGSGANVLTFGAGSRLTVL.

The rearrangement uses TRBV18 and TRBJ1-2, with D possibly being TRBD1 (6 bases). CDR1 is KGHSH, CDR2 LQKENI, per germline. V was pared by 6 bases and J by 8 bases, with 22 bases between. This CDR3 has 15 amino acids. The chain's CDR3 is CASSVKRGIEMGYTF. The CDR3 bases are TGTGCCAGCTCCGTAAAAAGGGGGATCGAGATGGGCTACACCTTC.

The sample holds one count of this clonotype. This chain connects TRBV20-1 to TRBJ2-7; D is possibly TRBD2 (6 bases). The CDR3 extends over 14 amino acids. Germline CDR1 is DFQATT and CDR2 is SNEGSKA (reference sequence). Trimming left V 6 bases short and J 4 bases short, with 19 bases between. The CDR3 DNA reads TGCAGTGCGGCCGGACAAAGGAGGGTGTACGAGCAGTACTTC. The encoded protein is CSAAGQRRVYEQYF.

The CDR3 sequence is CASSFGQWEAGELFF. CDR3 DNA: TGTGCCAGCAGTTTCGGACAGTGGGAAGCCGGGGAGCTGTTTTTT. V and J are TRBV27 and TRBJ2-2; possible D gene TRBD1, 6 bases. CDR3 length: 15 amino acids. V gave up 3 bases and J gave up 6 bases, with 14 bases separating them. The germline V gene encodes CDR1 MNHEY and CDR2 SMNVEV (reference sequence).

This clonotype was counted once. The CDR3 nucleotides read TGTGCCAGCAGCCCACTAGGGACAGGGGACTACGAGCAGTACTTC. Amino acids: CASSPLGTGDYEQYF. V and J are TRBV11-2 and TRBJ2-7; TRBD1 aligns across 10 bases. Germline CDR1 is SGHAT and CDR2 is FQNNGV. The CDR3 loop spans 15 amino acids. With V trimmed by 5 bases and J by 3 bases, 7 bases remained unmatched.